Below are 21 T cell receptor beta chains sequenced from a single sample in a study of cytomegalovirus exposure and HLA in healthy donors. Profiling relied on immunoSEQ multiplex PCR, and the TCRdb table lists in-frame clones only, not all of them. The sample consists of roughly 130,000 clones, 89% of them appearing once. The sample taken for sequencing was PBMCs. The receptors were sampled from a woman between 18 and 29 years old in good health and CMV-seropositive.

The V call is TRBV6-1, the J call TRBJ2-3; weak D call: TRBD2 (6 bases). The CDR3 length is 19 residues. V shed 2 bases and J shed 1 base, with 22 bases lying between them. Per the germline V gene, CDR1 is MNHNS and CDR2 is SASEGT. The CDR3 loop is CASSERRLRGPSRTDTQYF. The CDR3 DNA is TGTGCCAGCAGTGAAAGGAGGTTGCGGGGCCCATCCCGCACAGATACGCAGTATTTT.

The chain is built from TRBV5-1 and TRBJ2-7; the match to TRBD1 covers 9 bases. This CDR3 contains 15 residues. Germline V gene data show CDR1 as SGHRS and CDR2 as YFSETQ. Trimming removed 2 bases from V and 4 bases from J; junction bases left unmatched: 7. DNA for the CDR3: TGCGCCAGCAGCTTAGCCCCCGGGACAGGGTACGAGCAGTACTTC. It yields the protein CASSLAPGTGYEQYF.

This clone occurred a few times. The chain uses TRBV11-2 and TRBJ1-1; 7 bases align to TRBD1. This CDR3 region has 13 residues. Germline V gene lookup returns CDR1 SGHAT and CDR2 FQNNGV. V was clipped by 6 bases and J by 5 bases; unmatched bases: 6. Here the CDR3 reads CASSPRGVTEAFF. CDR3 coding DNA: TGTGCCAGCAGTCCCAGGGGGGTTACTGAAGCTTTCTTT.

The rearrangement uses TRBV7-6 and TRBJ2-2; 7 bases fit TRBD1. V gave up 1 base and J gave up 2 bases; unmatched junction bases: 7. Germline V gives CDR1 SGHVS, CDR2 FNYEAQ. The CDR3 loop spans 17 amino acids. CDR3 sequence: CASSLVGGSSNTGELFF. CDR3 DNA sequence: TGTGCCAGCAGCTTAGTAGGGGGCTCATCTAACACCGGGGAGCTGTTTTTT.

This chain connects TRBV5-1 to TRBJ1-1; D is undetermined. This CDR3 is built from 16 residues. Trimming pared 0 bases from V and 4 bases from J, leaving 16 bases between. Germline V gene lookup returns CDR1 SGHRS and CDR2 YFSETQ. CDR3 amino acids: CASSLDAGSSTTEAFF. CDR3 in DNA: TGCGCCAGCAGCTTGGACGCCGGGTCCTCAACCACTGAAGCTTTCTTT.

The chain uses TRBV7-3 and TRBJ2-1, with 10 positions matching TRBD2. V lost 5 bases to trimming and J lost 0 bases; unmatched junction nucleotides: 10. The CDR3 length is 18 residues. The germline V gene has CDR1 SGHTA and CDR2 FQGTGA. The CDR3 bases are TGTGCCAGCAGCCCAGCGGGGGGGCTCCCGGACTCCTACAATGAGCAGTTCTTC. Protein: CASSPAGGLPDSYNEQFF.

The gene calls are TRBV27 and TRBJ2-3; TRBD2 matches at 9 bases. Germline values: CDR1 MNHEY, CDR2 SMNVEV (reference sequence). With 5 bases clipped from V and 13 bases from J, the junction kept 13 bases outside the gene matches. CDR3 length equals 14 residues. CDR3 amino acids: CASSRGASGVQEYF. DNA of the CDR3: TGTGCCAGCAGTAGAGGGGCTAGCGGGGTCCAAGAGTATTTT.

The chain has TRBV11-1 and TRBJ2-7, with no clear D. Trimming stripped 9 bases from V and 9 bases from J, with 9 bases between. The CDR3 sequence is 9 residues long. Germline values: CDR1 SGHAT, CDR2 FQDESV (reference sequence). Here the CDR3 DNA reads TGTGCCAGGCCCTTCGGGCAGTACTTC. It translates to CARPFGQYF.

The chain couples TRBV12-5 to TRBJ2-3; D is unresolved. The CDR3 has 11 residues. Looked up from germline, CDR1 is LGHNT and CDR2 is FRNRAP. V was trimmed by 5 bases and J by 9 bases, leaving 9 bases between them. The DNA of the CDR3 is TGTGCTAGTGGTCGCGGATCGACGCAGTATTTT. It translates to CASGRGSTQYF. Drawing the rest from reference TRBV12-5 and TRBJ2-3, the complete variable domain is DARVTQTPRHKVTEMGQEVTMRCQPILGHNTVFWYRQTMMQGLELLAYFRNRAPLDDSGMPKDRFSAEMPDATLATLKIQPSEPRDSAVYFCASGRGSTQYFGPGTRLTVL.

This rearrangement joins TRBV19 to TRBJ2-3, with a weak D call TRBD1 (5 bases). This CDR3 has 15 amino acids. Germline CDR1 reads LNHDA; CDR2 reads SQIVND (reference sequence). V gave up 11 bases and J gave up 2 bases, with 20 bases separating them. CDR3 sequence reads: CAPRNATGTTDTQYF. CDR3 coding DNA: TGTGCCCCGAGAAACGCAACAGGAACCACAGATACGCAGTATTTT.

J is TRBJ1-4 and V is TRBV30; no clear D. V was pared by 1 base and J by 3 bases, with 15 bases between. Germline V gene lookup returns CDR1 GTSNPN and CDR2 SVGIG (reference sequence). The CDR3 is 16 amino acids. CDR3 sequence reads: CAWSGPNGRANEKLFF. The CDR3 DNA sequence: TGTGCCTGGAGTGGGCCGAACGGGAGAGCTAATGAAAAACTGTTTTTT.

This chain uses TRBV6-5 with TRBJ1-2; TRBD1 aligns across 7 bases. V dropped 5 bases and J dropped 5; count of bases not matched to a gene: 8. Germline values: CDR1 MNHEY, CDR2 SVGAGI. The CDR3 loop spans 14 amino acids. CDR3 nucleotide sequence: TGTGCCAGCAGTCAAACCGGGACAGCTTATGGCTACACCTTC. This codes for CASSQTGTAYGYTF.

The rearrangement uses TRBV5-1 and TRBJ2-5; 7 bases map to TRBD2. Germline V gene data show CDR1 as SGHRS and CDR2 as YFSETQ. The CDR3 loop spans 15 amino acids. V was pared by 0 bases and J by 9 bases, with 11 bases of the junction left unmatched. CDR3 protein: CASSLAARVGRAQYF. CDR3 in DNA: TGCGCCAGCAGCTTGGCCGCTAGGGTTGGGAGGGCCCAGTACTTC. The whole variable domain, filled in from reference TRBV5-1 and TRBJ2-5, reads KAGVTQTPRYLIKTRGQQVTLSCSPISGHRSVSWYQQTPGQGLQFLFEYFSETQRNKGNFPGRFSGRQFSNSRSEMNVSTLELGDSALYLCASSLAARVGRAQYFGPGTRLLVL.

The genes are TRBV18 and TRBJ2-7; TRBD2 is a possible D gene (5 bases). Germline CDR1 KGHSH, CDR2 LQKENI. Trimming shortened V by 2 bases and J by 0 bases, and 5 bases separated the two germline ends. The CDR3 is 13 amino acids. The CDR3 DNA follows: TGTGCCAGCTCACCAGCGGGCTCCTACGAGCAGTACTTC. It translates to CASSPAGSYEQYF.

The chain couples TRBV5-8 to TRBJ1-5; no reliable D call. CDR1 is SGHTS and CDR2 is YDEGEE in the germline V gene. Trimming left V 0 bases short and J 3 bases short, with 10 bases between. This CDR3 has 15 amino acids. Here the CDR3 reads CASSLGQLVNQPQHF. Written as DNA, the CDR3 is TGTGCCAGCAGCTTGGGACAATTAGTCAATCAGCCCCAGCATTTT.

This rearrangement joins TRBV7-9 to TRBJ1-1, with 7 bases aligning to TRBD1. Losses at the gene ends were 7 bases for V and 7 bases for J; bases not matched to a gene: 6. This CDR3 spans 12 amino acids. Germline V gene data show CDR1 as SEHNR and CDR2 as FQNEAQ (reference sequence). CDR3 nucleotide sequence: TGTGCCAGCACCCTCGGACAGGTTGAAGCTTTCTTT. It is translated as CASTLGQVEAFF.

The V and J genes are TRBV10-1 and TRBJ1-1; D is uncertain. The length of the CDR3 is 15 residues. Germline lookup yields CDR1 WNHNN and CDR2 SYGVQD (reference sequence). V dropped 8 bases and J dropped 1 base, with 17 bases sitting between them. The CDR3 spells CASSLAAPRNTEAFF. CDR3 nucleotide sequence: TGCGCCAGCTCCCTAGCCGCTCCCCGGAACACTGAAGCTTTCTTT.

Only a few counts were recorded for this clone. The chain recombines TRBV28 with TRBJ2-2; 10 bases align to TRBD2. This CDR3 has 15 residues. Germline CDR1 and CDR2: MDHEN and SYDVKM. Trimming cost V 4 bases and J 3 bases; bases outside gene matches: 2. The CDR3 DNA sequence: TGTGCCAGCAGTTCCGGGACTAGCGACACCGGGGAGCTGTTTTTT. It encodes CASSSGTSDTGELFF.

V and J are TRBV6-5 and TRBJ2-2; 9 bases match TRBD1. The CDR3 contains 15 residues. V gave up 2 bases and J gave up 7 bases; unmatched junction bases: 5. Germline V lookup: CDR1 MNHEY, CDR2 SVGAGI. For the CDR3, the DNA is TGTGCCAGCAGTTACGGAGACAGGGGGATCGGGGAGCTGTTTTTT. Protein: CASSYGDRGIGELFF.

The chain recombines TRBV9 with TRBJ1-1, with D hard to call. CDR1 is SGDLS, CDR2 YYNGEE, per germline. The CDR3 runs 16 residues. The V end was cut by 0 bases, the J end by 1 base, with 13 bases between. CDR3: CASSVVASSTNTEAFF. CDR3 nucleotides: TGTGCCAGCAGCGTAGTGGCGTCTAGTACGAACACTGAAGCTTTCTTT.

As regards this clone: One end of the junction varies from germline; a read error may be responsible. The CDR3 protein is CATRETRTGYSEQFF. In DNA form, the CDR3 reads TGTGCCACCAGAGAGACCCGGACAGGGTACAGTGAGCAGTTCTTC. The chain links TRBV15 to TRBJ2-1; 8 positions match TRBD1. CDR1 is LNHNV and CDR2 is YYDKDF in the germline V gene (reference sequence). The CDR3 covers 15 residues.